This TCR beta chain derives from a study of blood T cells in healthy people across ages. Findings of the study overall: There were more naive CD4+ cells and higher diversity in long-lived donors than in aged donors.

At least 7 million PBMCs were isolated per sample. Trimming removed 6 bases from V and 0 bases from J; junction bases left unmatched: 6. The CDR3 runs 17 residues. From germline, CDR1 is MNHNS and CDR2 SASEGT. On this clonotype: The antigen remains undetermined.

Primed by a sample-barcoded 5' primer and a J-beta primer mix, a second PCR proceeded for about 6 to 12 cycles. TCRdb passed the 5' RACE reads through MiXCR, listing each CDR3 protein once. The sample shows 750,000 or so distinct CDR3 sequences, around a quarter of them seen only once. These sequences were also reported in another study, on T cells of mothers and their children.

The sequenced material came from blood. The sequence derives from a boy younger than 18 in good health. The V call is TRBV6-1, the J call TRBJ2-6, with TRBD1 identical over 9 bases. The CDR3 here is CASSHRDRVSGANVLTF. CDR3 DNA sequence: TGTGCCAGCAGCCACCGGGACAGGGTCTCTGGGGCCAACGTCCTGACTTTC.